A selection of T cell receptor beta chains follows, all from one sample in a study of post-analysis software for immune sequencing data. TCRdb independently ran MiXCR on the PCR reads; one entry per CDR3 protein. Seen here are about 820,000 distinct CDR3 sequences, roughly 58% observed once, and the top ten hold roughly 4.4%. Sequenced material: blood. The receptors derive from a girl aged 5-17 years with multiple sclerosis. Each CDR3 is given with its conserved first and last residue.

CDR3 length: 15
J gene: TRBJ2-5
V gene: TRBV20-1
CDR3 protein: CSARALSGGAGTQYF

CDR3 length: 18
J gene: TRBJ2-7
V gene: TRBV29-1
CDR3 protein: CSVEVEFMIDGPTYEQYF

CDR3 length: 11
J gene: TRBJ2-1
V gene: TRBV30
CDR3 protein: CAWSVLRDQFF

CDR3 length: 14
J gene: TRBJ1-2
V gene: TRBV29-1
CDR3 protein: CSVEAPNTNYGYTF

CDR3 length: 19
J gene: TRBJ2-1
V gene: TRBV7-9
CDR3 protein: CASSPQRASSGYSYNEQFF

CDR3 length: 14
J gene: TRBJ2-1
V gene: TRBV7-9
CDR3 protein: CASQIQRGYNEQFF

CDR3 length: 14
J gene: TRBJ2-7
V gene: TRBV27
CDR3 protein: CASGLAGGLYEQYF

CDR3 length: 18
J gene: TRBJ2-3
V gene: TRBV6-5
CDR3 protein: CASSYVIAGGPVTDTQYF

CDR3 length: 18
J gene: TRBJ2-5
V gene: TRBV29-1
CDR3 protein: CSVEDPLAGGQGQETQYF

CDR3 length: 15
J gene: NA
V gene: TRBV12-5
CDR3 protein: CASGLAPLAGYEQYF

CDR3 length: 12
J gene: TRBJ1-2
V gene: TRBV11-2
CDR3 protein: CASSTGVFGYTF

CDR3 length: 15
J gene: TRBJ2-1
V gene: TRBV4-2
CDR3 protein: CASSQDPGRDNEQFF

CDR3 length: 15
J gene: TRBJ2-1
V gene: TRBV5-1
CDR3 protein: CASSLFPGKNNEQFF

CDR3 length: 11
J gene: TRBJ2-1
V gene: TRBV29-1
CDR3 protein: CSVPLAWEQFF